A single sample is the source of the 5 T cell receptor beta chains below, sequenced in a study of T cell responses to AZD1222 COVID-19 vaccine. Using immunoSEQ multiplex PCR, the repertoire was profiled, and TCRdb retains in-frame clones only, with some absent. The data hold some 47,000 clones, with roughly 86% observed a single time. The sequencing here drew on peripheral blood, taken 28 days after the second AZD1222 dose. The receptors were sampled from an adult who received the AZD1222 COVID-19 vaccine.

The rearrangement joins TRBV20-1 to TRBJ1-1; no definite D call. Trimming pared 3 bases from V and 5 bases from J, leaving 10 bases between. CDR1 DFQATT and CDR2 SNEGSKA come from the germline V gene (reference sequence). The CDR3 has 12 residues. The DNA of the CDR3 is TGCAGTGCTAGTTCTCTGGCAACTGAAGCTTTCTTT. It yields the protein CSASSLATEAFF.

This chain connects TRBV18 to TRBJ1-6, with 8 bases fitting TRBD1. Germline V gene lookup returns CDR1 KGHSH and CDR2 LQKENI. The CDR3 is 19 amino acids. The V segment lost 0 bases and the J segment 5 bases; nucleotides outside the gene matches: 12. The CDR3 protein is CASSPPRQGTAVDNSPLHF. The DNA of the CDR3 is TGTGCCAGCTCACCACCCAGACAGGGGACGGCGGTGGATAATTCACCCCTCCACTTT. Filled out from reference TRBV18 and TRBJ1-6, the complete variable domain reads NAGVMQNPRHLVRRRGQEARLRCSPMKGHSHVYWYRQLPEEGLKFMVYLQKENIIDESGMPKERFSAEFPKEGPSILRIQQVVRGDSAAYFCASSPPRQGTAVDNSPLHFGNGTRLTVT.

The chain recombines TRBV9 with TRBJ2-2; TRBD1 aligns across 7 bases. Germline trimming cut 2 bases from V and 1 base from J; bases unmatched to any gene: 5. The V gene's germline CDR1 is SGDLS and CDR2 YYNGEE. The CDR3 is 16 amino acids. CDR3 residues: CASSVYDRVNTGELFF. CDR3 in DNA: TGTGCCAGCAGCGTTTATGACAGGGTGAACACCGGGGAGCTGTTTTTT.

The sample holds one count of this clone. This chain joins TRBV5-1 and TRBJ1-6, with TRBD1 matching 9 bases. CDR1 is SGHRS, CDR2 YFSETQ, per germline. This CDR3 comprises 15 residues. Losses at the gene ends were 2 bases for V and 5 bases for J; bases not matched to a gene: 2. The DNA of the CDR3 is TGCGCCAGCAGCTTCGGGACAGGGAATAATTCACCCCTCCACTTT. The encoded protein is CASSFGTGNNSPLHF.

V and J are TRBV5-6 and TRBJ2-2; tentatively, D is TRBD1 (6 bases). Trimming stripped 4 bases from V and 1 base from J, with 8 bases between. The CDR3 is 14 residues long. CDR1 SGHDT and CDR2 YYEEEE come from the germline V gene. CDR3 DNA sequence: TGTGCCAGCAGCGAGACAGGGAACACCGGGGAGCTGTTTTTT. Protein product: CASSETGNTGELFF.